The 11 T cell receptor beta chains below all came from one sample that was sequenced in a study of control samples from healthy donors and cancer patients. Profiled with immunoSEQ multiplex PCR; TCRdb holds only in-frame clones, not every one. Of 120,000 to 150,000 clones in the sample, roughly 94% were seen once. Sequencing input: blood. These receptors were collected from a man aged 35 to 55 in good health.

The rearrangement links TRBV4-1 to TRBJ2-5; D is unclear. Germline CDR1 reads MGHRA; CDR2 reads YSYEKL. This CDR3 spans 18 amino acids. V lost 3 bases and J 2 bases, leaving 22 bases between the germline ends. CDR3 DNA sequence: TGCGCCAGCAGCCATCCCATAGATGTGGGGTTAGGGCAAGAGACCCAGTACTTC. Translating gives CASSHPIDVGLGQETQYF.

V gene TRBV7-9 combines with J gene TRBJ2-7; D may be TRBD1 (6 bases). The CDR3 totals 13 residues. Germline V CDR1 and CDR2: SEHNR, FQNEAQ (reference sequence). V was pared by 3 bases and J by 3 bases, with 9 bases between. CDR3 sequence (DNA): TGTGCCAGCAGCTTCGGACAGAGCTACGAGCAGTACTTC. Its translation: CASSFGQSYEQYF.

Comment on this clone: An end of the junction differs from the germline gene, which may be a read error. J is TRBJ2-1 and V is TRBV24-1, with a weak D call TRBD2 (6 bases). Germline lookup yields CDR1 KGHDR and CDR2 SFDVKD. The CDR3 loop spans 15 amino acids. CDR3 protein: CATSGSSVVYNEQFF. DNA for the CDR3: TGTGCCACAAGTGGGTCTAGCGTCGTTTACAATGAGCAGTTCTTC.

This rearrangement joins TRBV4-3 to TRBJ2-7; the D gene is possibly TRBD1 (5 bases). Trimming pared 1 base from V and 7 bases from J, leaving 14 bases between. The CDR3 spans 14 residues. Looked up from germline, CDR1 is LGHNA and CDR2 is YSLEER. CDR3 protein: CASSQVWQGQEQYF. CDR3 nucleotide sequence: TGCGCCAGCAGCCAAGTCTGGCAGGGTCAAGAGCAGTACTTC.

This chain uses TRBV13 with TRBJ1-2, with D uncertain. The V gene's germline CDR1 is PRHDT and CDR2 FYEKMQ (reference sequence). The CDR3 totals 17 residues. Between the trimmed V and J ends, which lost 0 bases and 4 bases, there was a span of 18 bases. The CDR3 reads CASSLGQWAGKFYGYTF. In nucleotides, the CDR3 is TGTGCCAGCAGCTTAGGGCAATGGGCAGGCAAGTTCTATGGCTACACCTTC. Using reference TRBV13 and TRBJ1-2 for the parts outside the CDR3, the full variable domain is AAGVIQSPRHLIKEKRETATLKCYPIPRHDTVYWYQQGPGQDPQFLISFYEKMQSDKGSIPDRFSAQQFSDYHSELNMSSLELGDSALYFCASSLGQWAGKFYGYTFGSGTRLTVV.

The chain joins TRBV29-1 to TRBJ2-3; D remains unclear. Germline lookup yields CDR1 SQVTM and CDR2 ANQGSEA. This CDR3 is built from 10 residues. The ends were cut back, 6 bases at V and 6 bases at J, with 7 bases in the middle. The CDR3 DNA follows: TGCAGCGTGCCTCTGGATACGCAGTATTTT. Its protein product is CSVPLDTQYF.

This chain joins TRBV6-5 and TRBJ1-2; 9 bases map to TRBD1. Per the germline V gene, CDR1 is MNHEY and CDR2 is SVGAGI. CDR3 length: 13 amino acids. V lost 8 bases to trimming and J lost 8 bases; unmatched junction nucleotides: 9. The CDR3 sequence: CASQDGDRVGYTF. The CDR3 nucleotides are TGTGCCAGCCAAGACGGGGACAGGGTGGGCTACACCTTC.

J is TRBJ1-2 and V is TRBV6-2 or TRBV6-3, with 7 positions matching TRBD1. V lost 4 bases and J lost 8; bases outside the gene matches: 7. Germline CDR1 reads MNHEY; CDR2 reads SVGEGT. CDR3 length: 13 residues. As DNA, the CDR3 is TGTGCCAGCAGTTCGACAGGGCCGCGCGGCTACACCTTC. It yields the protein CASSSTGPRGYTF.

The chain couples TRBV4-3 to TRBJ1-2; no reliable D call. This CDR3 comprises 14 residues. Per the germline V gene, CDR1 is LGHNA and CDR2 is YSLEER. Trimming took 0 bases from V and 0 from J, leaving 5 bases between them. The DNA of the CDR3 is TGCGCCAGCAGCCAAGATTGGACTAACTATGGCTACACCTTC. Its protein product is CASSQDWTNYGYTF.

The genes are TRBV13 and TRBJ1-4; TRBD1 might be the D (5 bases). Per germline, CDR1 PRHDT and CDR2 FYEKMQ (reference sequence). There are 16 residues in the CDR3. Trimming stripped 0 bases from V and 0 bases from J, with 8 bases between. The CDR3 nucleotides read TGTGCCAGCAGCTTAGGCCTACAGGCAACTAATGAAAAACTGTTTTTT. As protein: CASSLGLQATNEKLFF.

This clone was seen a few times. The chain uses TRBV25-1 and TRBJ2-2, with D hard to call. V lost 4 bases to trimming and J lost 3 bases, with 3 bases between them. Germline V gives CDR1 MGHDK, CDR2 SYGVNS. The CDR3 has 12 amino acids. CDR3 sequence (DNA): TGTGCCAGCAGTGCAGACACCGGGGAGCTGTTTTTT. Its protein product is CASSADTGELFF.